The 21 T cell receptor beta chains listed next were all sequenced from one sample in a study of human versus mouse CDR3 diversity and MHC coevolution. The data were produced by immunoSEQ multiplex PCR, yet TCRdb's version contains in-frame clones alone and is incomplete. The table records 60,000 or so clones, just under 95% of them present only once. Material for sequencing was naive CD4+ T cells from blood. Subset specified: CD45RO-negative CD62L-positive naive CD4 T cells. The receptors derive from a person in their sixties or seventies in good health.

This rearrangement joins TRBV28 to TRBJ1-2; TRBD1 aligns across 12 bases. The germline gives CDR1 MDHEN, CDR2 SYDVKM. CDR3 length equals 17 residues. Trimming removed 5 bases from V and 3 bases from J; junction bases left unmatched: 10. CDR3 in DNA: TGTGCCAGCAGTCCCGGGACAGGGGGCAGGGCTGACTATGGCTACACCTTC. As protein: CASSPGTGGRADYGYTF.

The chain carries TRBV19 and TRBJ2-7; the D gene is possibly TRBD2 (5 bases). The V end was cut by 5 bases, the J end by 7 bases, with 21 bases between. The CDR3 sequence is 15 residues long. Germline loops: CDR1 LNHDA, CDR2 SQIVND (reference sequence). This chain's CDR3 is CASSGGSSPSGEQYF. CDR3 sequence (DNA): TGTGCCAGTAGTGGCGGCAGCTCACCCTCGGGGGAGCAGTACTTC.

This clone was observed a single time. The V call is TRBV5-1, the J call TRBJ1-1, with D maybe TRBD1 (5 bases). The CDR3 totals 14 residues. The V gene lost 4 bases and the J gene lost 4 bases, with 14 bases spanning the gap. Germline CDR1 and CDR2: SGHRS and YFSETQ. This CDR3 is CASSPRTQLTEAFF. In DNA form, the CDR3 reads TGCGCCAGCAGCCCTCGGACACAACTCACTGAAGCTTTCTTT.

J is TRBJ2-7 and V is TRBV5-1; the match to TRBD2 covers 14 bases. V was pared by 0 bases and J by 5 bases, with 7 bases of the junction left unmatched. The CDR3 is 17 amino acids. Germline V gene data show CDR1 as SGHRS and CDR2 as YFSETQ. CDR3 DNA sequence: TGCGCCAGCAGCTTGGGACAAGGGACTAGCGGGGGCCACGAGCAGTACTTC. Protein sequence: CASSLGQGTSGGHEQYF.

This clone was observed once. The V call is TRBV27, the J call TRBJ2-7, with D maybe TRBD1 (6 bases). The V gene's germline CDR1 is MNHEY and CDR2 SMNVEV (reference sequence). This CDR3 is built from 15 residues. V lost 6 bases and J lost 3, with 18 bases in between. The CDR3 region is CASRRYTGTFYEQYF. The CDR3 nucleotides read TGTGCCAGCAGGAGGTATACCGGGACATTCTACGAGCAGTACTTC.

This clone was seen just once. The chain employs TRBV25-1 and TRBJ2-3; 7 bases agree with TRBD1. CDR1 and CDR2 (germline): MGHDK, SYGVNS. This CDR3 region has 15 residues. J was trimmed by 0 bases and V by 6 bases; bases with no gene match: 6. For the CDR3, the DNA is TGTGCCAGCAGCCCGGACAGGACTAGCACAGATACGCAGTATTTT. It specifies CASSPDRTSTDTQYF.

This sequence joins TRBV5-4 and TRBJ1-1; no clear D gene. The CDR3 is 13 residues long. The V end lost 2 bases, the J end lost 1 base, and 6 bases lay between the germline ends. Germline V lookup: CDR1 SGHNT, CDR2 YYREEE (reference sequence). The CDR3: CASSFARNTEAFF. For the CDR3, the DNA is TGTGCCAGCAGCTTCGCGCGGAACACTGAAGCTTTCTTT.

The chain uses TRBV5-1 and TRBJ2-1; 9 bases align to TRBD2. This CDR3 spans 17 amino acids. The trim removed 0 bases at V and 4 bases at J, leaving 8 bases unmatched. CDR1 and CDR2 (germline): SGHRS, YFSETQ. The CDR3, as DNA: TGCGCCAGCAGCTTGGGGGCGGGTAGCGGGAGTTACAATGAGCAGTTCTTC. Its protein product is CASSLGAGSGSYNEQFF.

This chain uses TRBV5-1 with TRBJ2-7, with D tentatively TRBD2 (5 bases). CDR3 length equals 13 residues. Trimming stripped 4 bases from V and 6 bases from J, with 14 bases between. Germline V lookup: CDR1 SGHRS, CDR2 YFSETQ. Here the CDR3 DNA reads TGCGCCAGCAGCGACTCTTCCGGAGGCGAGCAGTACTTC. Protein product: CASSDSSGGEQYF.

The rearrangement uses TRBV7-9 and TRBJ2-1; weak D call: TRBD2 (5 bases). Per germline, CDR1 SEHNR and CDR2 FQNEAQ (reference sequence). This CDR3 is 14 amino acids long. V was cut by 2 bases and J by 8 bases, with 13 bases left in between. In DNA, the CDR3 is TGTGCCAGCAGCTTATTAACTAGTCCGGATGAGCAGTTCTTC. It specifies CASSLLTSPDEQFF.

V gene TRBV2 combines with J gene TRBJ2-5, with 8 bases lining up with TRBD1. The DNA end favors TRBJ2-7, so the J call may be wrong. The CDR3 runs 14 residues. Germline V gene data show CDR1 as SNHLY and CDR2 as FYNNEI. The CDR3 region is CASRTGQGRGEQYF. In DNA form, the CDR3 reads TGTGCCAGCAGGACAGGACAGGGCCGCGGCGAGCAGTACTTC.

The J gene is TRBJ2-1, the V gene TRBV5-1, with a weak D call TRBD2 (6 bases). The V and J ends lost 4 bases and 8 bases respectively, with 16 bases between them. The CDR3 runs to 14 residues. Germline loops: CDR1 SGHRS, CDR2 YFSETQ. The CDR3 region has the DNA TGCGCCAGCAGCCCGCCGGGCAGGAGGGATGAGCAGTTCTTC. Protein: CASSPPGRRDEQFF.

The V and J genes are TRBV2 and TRBJ2-1; 8 bases match TRBD2. CDR3 length: 13 amino acids. The J segment lost 3 bases and the V segment lost 8 bases, leaving 3 bases of the junction unmatched. Germline V gene lookup returns CDR1 SNHLY and CDR2 FYNNEI. The CDR3 DNA reads TGTGCCAGCGTGGCGGGAGGCTACAATGAGCAGTTCTTC. The encoded protein is CASVAGGYNEQFF.

The rearrangement joins TRBV27 to TRBJ1-5; D possibly corresponds to TRBD1 (6 bases). The germline V and J ends were trimmed by 5 bases and 1 base, with 15 bases remaining between them. Looked up from germline, CDR1 is MNHEY and CDR2 is SMNVEV (reference sequence). The CDR3 runs 16 residues. CDR3 amino acids: CASSRRRDTSNQPQHF. CDR3 sequence (DNA): TGTGCCAGCAGTCGGCGAAGGGACACCAGCAATCAGCCCCAGCATTTT.

This sequence joins TRBV15 and TRBJ2-3; 14 bases line up with TRBD2. CDR1 is LNHNV, CDR2 YYDKDF, per germline (reference sequence). CDR3 size: 18 residues. V was pared by 2 bases and J by 2 bases, with 6 bases of the junction left unmatched. The CDR3 loop reads CATSRPGTSGSFTDTQYF. The CDR3 DNA reads TGTGCCACCAGCAGACCGGGGACTAGCGGGAGTTTCACAGATACGCAGTATTTT.

As regards this clone: The same CDR3 arises from other DNA sequences in this sample as well. V usage is TRBV19 and J usage is TRBJ1-5; 7 bases are a match to TRBD1. The CDR3 totals 15 residues. With V trimmed by 5 bases and J by 0 bases, 4 bases remained unmatched. Germline assignment: CDR1 LNHDA and CDR2 SQIVND (reference sequence). The chain's CDR3 is CASSLGTDSNQPQHF. The CDR3 nucleotides read TGTGCCAGTAGTCTAGGGACAGATAGCAATCAGCCCCAGCATTTT.

This chain links TRBV4-1 with TRBJ2-7, with TRBD2 identical over 12 bases. CDR3 size: 15 residues. Trimming removed 1 base from V and 2 bases from J; junction bases left unmatched: 0. Germline assignment: CDR1 MGHRA and CDR2 YSYEKL. The CDR3 DNA reads as TGCGCCAGCAGCCAAGGACTAGCGGGAGCCTACGAGCAGTACTTC. Protein: CASSQGLAGAYEQYF.

The chain couples TRBV7-2 to TRBJ1-4, with 8 bases identical to TRBD1. The CDR3 is made up of 15 amino acids. From germline, CDR1 is SGHTA and CDR2 FQGNSA. J lost 4 bases, V lost 4 bases, and 5 bases had no gene match. CDR3 in amino acids: CASSSQGGLNEKLFF. CDR3 bases: TGTGCCAGCAGCTCACAGGGGGGGCTTAATGAAAAACTGTTTTTT.

A few counts support this clone. The chain recombines TRBV19 with TRBJ1-4; D is undetermined. V lost 5 bases and J lost 6, with 10 bases in between. This CDR3 has 13 residues. The germline CDR1 and CDR2 sequences are LNHDA and SQIVND (reference sequence). The CDR3 reads CASSRQRDEKLFF. The CDR3 DNA follows: TGTGCCAGTAGTCGTCAGCGGGATGAAAAACTGTTTTTT. Combining the CDR3 with reference TRBV19 and TRBJ1-4 gives the whole variable domain DGGITQSPKYLFRKEGQNVTLSCEQNLNHDAMYWYRQDPGQGLRLIYYSQIVNDFQKGDIAEGYSVSREKKESFPLTVTSAQKNPTAFYLCASSRQRDEKLFFGSGTQLSVL.

The chain uses TRBV11-2 and TRBJ2-7; 8 nucleotides match TRBD1. The ends lost 5 bases at V and 4 bases at J; junction bases unmatched: 7. Germline V gives CDR1 SGHAT, CDR2 FQNNGV. CDR3 length: 14 amino acids. The CDR3 reads CASSLGQGTYEQYF. In DNA form, the CDR3 reads TGTGCCAGCAGCCTCGGACAGGGTACGTACGAGCAGTACTTC.

The chain uses TRBV5-1 and TRBJ2-1; 7 bases align to TRBD1. The CDR3 runs 15 residues. Germline values: CDR1 SGHRS, CDR2 YFSETQ. The V gene end was trimmed by 1 base and the J gene end by 7 bases; junction bases not matched to a gene: 8. The CDR3 DNA is TGCGCCAGCAGCTTGCGGCAGGGGGTAAGGAATGAGCAGTTCTTC. Amino acids: CASSLRQGVRNEQFF.